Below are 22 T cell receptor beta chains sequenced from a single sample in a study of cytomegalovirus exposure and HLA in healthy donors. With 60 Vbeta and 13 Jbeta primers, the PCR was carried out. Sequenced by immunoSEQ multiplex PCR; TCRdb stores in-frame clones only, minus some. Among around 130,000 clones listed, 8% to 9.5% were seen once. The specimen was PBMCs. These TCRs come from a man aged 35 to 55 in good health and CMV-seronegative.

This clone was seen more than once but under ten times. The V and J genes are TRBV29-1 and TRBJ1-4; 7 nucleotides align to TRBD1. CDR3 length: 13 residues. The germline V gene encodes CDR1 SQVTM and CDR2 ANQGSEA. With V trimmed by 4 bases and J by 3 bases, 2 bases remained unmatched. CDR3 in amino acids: CSVGGGPNEKLFF. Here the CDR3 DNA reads TGCAGCGTTGGAGGGGGCCCTAATGAAAAACTGTTTTTT.

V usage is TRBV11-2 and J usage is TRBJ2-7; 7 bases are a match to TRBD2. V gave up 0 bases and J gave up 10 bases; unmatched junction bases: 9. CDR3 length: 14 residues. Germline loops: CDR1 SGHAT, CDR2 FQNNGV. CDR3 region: CASSLERAGSLQYF. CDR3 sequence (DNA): TGTGCCAGCAGCTTAGAAAGAGCGGGGAGTCTCCAGTACTTC.

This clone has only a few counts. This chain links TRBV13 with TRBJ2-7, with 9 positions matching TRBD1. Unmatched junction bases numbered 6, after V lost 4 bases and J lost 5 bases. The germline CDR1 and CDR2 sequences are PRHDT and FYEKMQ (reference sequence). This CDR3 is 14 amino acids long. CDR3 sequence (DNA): TGTGCCAGCAGCTCAAGAACAGGGGGCCACGAGCAGTACTTC. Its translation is CASSSRTGGHEQYF. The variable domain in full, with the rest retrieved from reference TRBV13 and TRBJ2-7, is AAGVIQSPRHLIKEKRETATLKCYPIPRHDTVYWYQQGPGQDPQFLISFYEKMQSDKGSIPDRFSAQQFSDYHSELNMSSLELGDSALYFCASSSRTGGHEQYFGPGTRLTVT.

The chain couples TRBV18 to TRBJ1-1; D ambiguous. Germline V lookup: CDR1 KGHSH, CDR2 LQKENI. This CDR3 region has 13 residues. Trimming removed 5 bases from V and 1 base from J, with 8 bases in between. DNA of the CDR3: TGTGCCAGCTCAAACAGAGAGAACACTGAAGCTTTCTTT. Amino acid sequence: CASSNRENTEAFF.

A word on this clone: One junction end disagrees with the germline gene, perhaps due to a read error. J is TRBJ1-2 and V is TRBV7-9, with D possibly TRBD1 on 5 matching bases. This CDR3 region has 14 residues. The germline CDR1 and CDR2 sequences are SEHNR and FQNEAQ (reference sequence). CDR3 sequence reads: CASSLGGRYYGYTF. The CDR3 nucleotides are TGTGCCAGCAGCTTAGGGGGCAGGTACTACGGCTACACCTTC.

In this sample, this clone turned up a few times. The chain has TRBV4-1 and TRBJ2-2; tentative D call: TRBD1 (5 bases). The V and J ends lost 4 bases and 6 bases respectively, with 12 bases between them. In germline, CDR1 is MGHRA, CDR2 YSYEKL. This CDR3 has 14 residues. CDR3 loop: CASSPAGLPGELFF. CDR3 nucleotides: TGCGCCAGCAGCCCAGCAGGGCTACCCGGGGAGCTGTTTTTT.

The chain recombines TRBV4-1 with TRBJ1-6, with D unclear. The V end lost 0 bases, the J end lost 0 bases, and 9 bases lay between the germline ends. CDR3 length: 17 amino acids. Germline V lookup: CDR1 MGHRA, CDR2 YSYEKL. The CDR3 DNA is TGCGCCAGCAGCCAAGAGGCATACAGCTCCTATAATTCACCCCTCCACTTT. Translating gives CASSQEAYSSYNSPLHF.

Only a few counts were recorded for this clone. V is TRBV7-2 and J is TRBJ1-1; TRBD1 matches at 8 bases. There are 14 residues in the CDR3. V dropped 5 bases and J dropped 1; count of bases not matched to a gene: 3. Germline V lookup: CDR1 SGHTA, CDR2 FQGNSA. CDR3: CASSMGQENTEAFF. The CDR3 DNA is TGTGCCAGCAGCATGGGACAGGAGAACACTGAAGCTTTCTTT.

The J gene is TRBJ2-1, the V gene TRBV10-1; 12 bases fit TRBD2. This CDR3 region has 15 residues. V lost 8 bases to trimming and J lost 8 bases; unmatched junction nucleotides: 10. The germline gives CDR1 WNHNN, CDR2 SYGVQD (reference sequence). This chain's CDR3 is CASGRLAGEIYEQFF. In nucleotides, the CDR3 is TGCGCCAGCGGGCGACTAGCGGGGGAAATATATGAGCAGTTCTTC.

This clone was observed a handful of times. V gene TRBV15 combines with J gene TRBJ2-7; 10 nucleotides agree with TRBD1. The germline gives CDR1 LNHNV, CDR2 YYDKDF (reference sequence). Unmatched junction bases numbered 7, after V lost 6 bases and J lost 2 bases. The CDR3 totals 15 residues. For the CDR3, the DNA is TGTGCCACCAGAGATCCGGGACAGGGGCCCTACGAGCAGTACTTC. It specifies CATRDPGQGPYEQYF.

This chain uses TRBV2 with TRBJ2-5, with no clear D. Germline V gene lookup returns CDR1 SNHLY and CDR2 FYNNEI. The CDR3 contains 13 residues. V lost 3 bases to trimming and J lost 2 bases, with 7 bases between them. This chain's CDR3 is CASSEFMQETQYF. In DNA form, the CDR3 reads TGTGCCAGCAGTGAGTTCATGCAAGAGACCCAGTACTTC. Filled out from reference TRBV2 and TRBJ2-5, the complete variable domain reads EPEVTQTPSHQVTQMGQEVILRCVPISNHLYFYWYRQILGQKVEFLVSFYNNEISEKSEIFDDQFSVERPDGSNFTLKIRSTKLEDSAMYFCASSEFMQETQYFGPGTRLLVL.

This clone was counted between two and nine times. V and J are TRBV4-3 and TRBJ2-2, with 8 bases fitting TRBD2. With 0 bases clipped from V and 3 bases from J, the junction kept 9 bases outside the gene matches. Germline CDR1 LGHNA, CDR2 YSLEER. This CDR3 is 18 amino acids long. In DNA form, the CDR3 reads TGCGCCAGCAGCCAAGATCTTTCGGCGGGGGGACACACCGGGGAGCTGTTTTTT. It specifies CASSQDLSAGGHTGELFF.

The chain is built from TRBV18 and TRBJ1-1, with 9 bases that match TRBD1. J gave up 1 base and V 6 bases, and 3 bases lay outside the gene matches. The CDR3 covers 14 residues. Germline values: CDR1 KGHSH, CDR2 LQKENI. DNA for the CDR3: TGTGCCAGCTCTCCGACAGGGGGGAACACTGAAGCTTTCTTT. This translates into CASSPTGGNTEAFF.

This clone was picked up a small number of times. In DNA, the CDR3 is TGTGCTAGTGGGCCAGGACAGGGATTGGGCGAGCAGTTCTTC. Translated, it gives CASGPGQGLGEQFF. The rearrangement uses TRBV12-5 and TRBJ2-1; 8 bases fit TRBD1. Germline CDR1 reads LGHNT; CDR2 reads FRNRAP. The CDR3 extends over 14 amino acids. The junction had 11 bases not matched to a gene; V was cut back by 6 bases and J by 10 bases.

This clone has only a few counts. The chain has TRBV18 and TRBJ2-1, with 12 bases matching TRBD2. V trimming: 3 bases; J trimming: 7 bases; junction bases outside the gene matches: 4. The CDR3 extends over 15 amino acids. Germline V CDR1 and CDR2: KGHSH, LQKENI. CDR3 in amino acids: CASSPGLAGRNEQFF. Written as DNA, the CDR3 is TGTGCCAGCTCACCTGGACTAGCGGGGAGAAATGAGCAGTTCTTC.

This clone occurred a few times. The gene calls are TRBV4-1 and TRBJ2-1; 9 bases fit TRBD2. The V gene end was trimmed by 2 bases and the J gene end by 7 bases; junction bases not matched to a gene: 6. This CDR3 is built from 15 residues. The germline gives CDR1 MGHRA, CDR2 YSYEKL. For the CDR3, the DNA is TGCGCCAGCAGCCAATCTAGCGGGGTAGGGAATGAGCAGTTCTTC. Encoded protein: CASSQSSGVGNEQFF.

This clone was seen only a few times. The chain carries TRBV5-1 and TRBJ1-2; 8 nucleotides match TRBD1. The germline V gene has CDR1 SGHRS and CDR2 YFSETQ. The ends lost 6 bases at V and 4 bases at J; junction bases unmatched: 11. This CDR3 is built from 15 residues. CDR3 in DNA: TGCGCCAGCACGGACTCGACAGGGGTTGGCTATGGCTACACCTTC. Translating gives CASTDSTGVGYGYTF.

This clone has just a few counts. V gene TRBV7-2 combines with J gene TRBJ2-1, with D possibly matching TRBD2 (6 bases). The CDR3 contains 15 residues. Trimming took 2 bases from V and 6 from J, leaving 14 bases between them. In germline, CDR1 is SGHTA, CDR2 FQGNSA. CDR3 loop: CASSLWGERGNEQFF. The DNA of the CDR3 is TGTGCCAGCAGCTTATGGGGGGAACGCGGCAATGAGCAGTTCTTC.

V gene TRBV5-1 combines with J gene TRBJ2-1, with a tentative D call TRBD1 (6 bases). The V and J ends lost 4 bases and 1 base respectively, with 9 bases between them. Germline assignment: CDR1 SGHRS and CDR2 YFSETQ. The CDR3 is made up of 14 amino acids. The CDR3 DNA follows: TGCGCCAGCAGCAACAGGGTGTCCTACAATGAGCAGTTCTTC. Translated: CASSNRVSYNEQFF. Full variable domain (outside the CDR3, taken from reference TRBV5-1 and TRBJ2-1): KAGVTQTPRYLIKTRGQQVTLSCSPISGHRSVSWYQQTPGQGLQFLFEYFSETQRNKGNFPGRFSGRQFSNSRSEMNVSTLELGDSALYLCASSNRVSYNEQFFGPGTRLTVL.

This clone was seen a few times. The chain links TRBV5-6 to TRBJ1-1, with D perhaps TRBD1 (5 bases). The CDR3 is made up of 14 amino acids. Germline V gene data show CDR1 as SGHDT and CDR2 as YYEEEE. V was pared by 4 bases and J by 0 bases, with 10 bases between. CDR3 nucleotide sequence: TGTGCCAGCAGCCCGGGACTCTTGAACACTGAAGCTTTCTTT. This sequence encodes CASSPGLLNTEAFF.

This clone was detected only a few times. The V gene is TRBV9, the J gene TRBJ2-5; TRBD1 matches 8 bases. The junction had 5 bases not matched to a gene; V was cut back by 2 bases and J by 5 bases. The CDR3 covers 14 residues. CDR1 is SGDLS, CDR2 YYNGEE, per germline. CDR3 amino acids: CASSVRTGSETQYF. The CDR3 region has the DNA TGTGCCAGCAGCGTGAGGACAGGGAGCGAGACCCAGTACTTC.

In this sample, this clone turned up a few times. CDR3 DNA: TGTGCCAGCAGTTTGTTAGGCGGGGGAGGATCTGGCGAGACCCAGTACTTC. This encodes CASSLLGGGGSGETQYF. J is TRBJ2-5 and V is TRBV27; 7 bases are a match to TRBD2. The CDR3 spans 17 residues. Germline assignment: CDR1 MNHEY and CDR2 SMNVEV (reference sequence). Germline trimming cut 3 bases from V and 5 bases from J; bases unmatched to any gene: 15.